Described below is a single TCR beta chain sequence and its context. Its antigen remains unknown. The germline gives CDR1 SNHLY, CDR2 FYNNEI. Trimming left V 6 bases short and J 4 bases short, with 13 bases between. The CDR3 covers 13 residues. This sample stems from a study of OX40 agonist ivuxolimab in advanced cancers. Study details: Three patients showed partial responses: one hepatocellular carcinoma and two cutaneous melanoma cases. Study conclusions and caveats: Among expanded peripheral T cells, antigen specificity went undetermined. By week 6 at 0.1 to 3.0 mg/kg, blood CD4+ and CD8+ T cells had expanded clonally.

Assay: immunoSEQ multiplex PCR; the TCRdb copy retains only in-frame clones and omits some. The sample carries about 70,000 clones, roughly 77% recorded once. This chain connects TRBV2 to TRBJ2-7; the D gene is possibly TRBD1 (6 bases). The material was CD4+ or CD8+ T cells sorted from blood, obtained in a trial of the OX40 agonist ivuxolimab. The source of this sequence is an adult with an advanced solid tumor such as melanoma, head and neck, liver or kidney cancer. CDR3 amino acids: CASSLAGTYEQYF. Written as DNA, the CDR3 is TGTGCCAGCAGCTTAGCTGGGACATACGAGCAGTACTTC.